Reported below is one TCR beta chain. CDR1 ENHRY and CDR2 SYGVKD come from the germline V gene. CDR3 length equals 12 residues. The V end was cut by 11 bases, the J end by 0 bases, with 8 bases between. This sample is drawn from a study of blood T cell repertoires in COVID-19. On the study more broadly: From the United States, Italy and Spain came samples of acute and convalescent COVID-19. PBMCs, B-cell-depleted T cells, or T cells provided the cDNA or gDNA that made up the material.

The method was immunoSEQ multiplex PCR; TCRdb's version includes in-frame clones alone and lacks a portion of them. The table has hundreds of thousands of clones, just under 90% seen once. This receptor was taken from a man aged 55 to 70 who had recovered from COVID-19. The sequenced sample consisted of peripheral blood. The V and J genes are TRBV10-3 and TRBJ1-5; D is unresolved. The CDR3 here is CAVQSSNQPQHF. CDR3 sequence (DNA): TGTGCCGTACAGTCTAGCAATCAGCCCCAGCATTTT.